These 10 T cell receptor beta chains originate from one sample sequenced in a study of shared clonotypes between healthy human individuals (dated by TCRdb to about 2020). Library prep was done by the immunoSEQ multiplex PCR assay. TCRdb holds this immuneACCESS table with in-frame rearrangements only. Some clones are missing; in checked studies, unresolved V genes explain under half, and the rest has no known cause. Within this sample are hundreds of thousands of clones, with around 97% of them counted one time only. Of the sample, about 0.057% is held by the ten largest clones. The sample was naive CD4+ T cells sorted from blood. The cell subset or site label for this specimen denotes: CD45RA+ positively selected. The receptors shown here come from a woman under 40 in good health.

The V gene is TRBV6-1, the J gene TRBJ1-5; D not certain. The germline CDR1 and CDR2 sequences are MNHNS and SASEGT. V lost 1 base and J lost 0, with 13 bases in between. This CDR3 has 17 residues. The CDR3 reads CASSEVTAPYSNQPQHF. The CDR3 region has the DNA TGTGCCAGCAGTGAAGTAACAGCACCATATAGCAATCAGCCCCAGCATTTT.

V gene TRBV30 combines with J gene TRBJ2-5; 8 bases line up with TRBD2. The CDR3 is made up of 19 amino acids. The V segment lost 1 base and the J segment 5 bases; nucleotides outside the gene matches: 21. Germline-derived CDR1 and CDR2 are GTSNPN and SVGIG (reference sequence). CDR3 DNA sequence: TGTGCCTGGAGTGGGAGGGCGGGACTAGTCTGGAAGGAGAGGGAGACCCAGTACTTC. Amino acids: CAWSGRAGLVWKERETQYF.

The V call is TRBV28, the J call TRBJ1-2; TRBD1 is a possible D gene (6 bases). Germline V gene lookup returns CDR1 MDHEN and CDR2 SYDVKM. Trimming stripped 6 bases from V and 7 bases from J, with 18 bases between. The CDR3 length is 14 residues. The CDR3 sequence is CASSLGGGRGGYTF. The CDR3 DNA reads TGTGCCAGCAGCCTCGGAGGGGGGCGGGGTGGCTACACCTTC.

The genes are TRBV5-5 and TRBJ2-7; D is ambiguous. The V gene lost 0 bases and the J gene lost 0 bases, with 10 bases spanning the gap. The germline V gene encodes CDR1 SGHKS and CDR2 YYEKEE (reference sequence). This CDR3 has 15 residues. The CDR3 DNA is TGTGCCAGCAGCTTGGTCGCAGGTAGCTCCTACGAGCAGTACTTC. Protein: CASSLVAGSSYEQYF.

The chain joins TRBV6-5 to TRBJ2-7, with 9 bases matching TRBD1. Germline V gives CDR1 MNHEY, CDR2 SVGAGI. The CDR3 runs to 14 residues. After removal of 6 bases from V and 4 bases from J, the junction contained 7 bases not matched to a gene. The CDR3 region has the DNA TGTGCCAGCAGGGAACCGGGACAGGGTTACGAGCAGTACTTC. Amino acid sequence: CASREPGQGYEQYF.

The J gene is TRBJ1-3, the V gene TRBV10-3; weak D call: TRBD1 (5 bases). V was shortened by 8 bases and J by 9 bases, with 17 bases between the two germline ends. CDR1 and CDR2 from the germline V gene are ENHRY and SYGVKD. The CDR3 has 13 residues. The CDR3 bases are TGTGCCATCGGGAAAGAGGGGTACGGCACCATATATTTT. Protein product: CAIGKEGYGTIYF.

The rearrangement uses TRBV30 and TRBJ1-1; the match to TRBD1 covers 9 bases. The V gene's germline CDR1 is GTSNPN and CDR2 SVGIG (reference sequence). CDR3 length equals 15 residues. Unmatched junction bases numbered 6, after V lost 0 bases and J lost 4 bases. The CDR3 here is CAWSVIVQGATEAFF. CDR3 DNA: TGTGCCTGGAGTGTAATTGTACAGGGGGCCACTGAAGCTTTCTTT.

The chain recombines TRBV11-1 with TRBJ2-7; D gene ambiguous. Germline lookup yields CDR1 SGHAT and CDR2 FQDESV (reference sequence). The length of the CDR3 is 11 residues. The ends were cut back, 5 bases at V and 6 bases at J, with 8 bases in the middle. The CDR3 DNA reads as TGTGCCAGCAGCCCGCACTTCGAGCAGTACTTC. Encoded protein: CASSPHFEQYF.

V and J are TRBV5-6 and TRBJ2-4; 11 bases line up with TRBD2. Looked up from germline, CDR1 is SGHDT and CDR2 is YYEEEE. The CDR3 covers 17 residues. Unmatched junction bases numbered 9, after V lost 4 bases and J lost 3 bases. This CDR3 is CASSPKIAGGLKNIQYF. CDR3 bases: TGTGCCAGCAGCCCAAAGATAGCGGGAGGGCTCAAAAACATTCAGTACTTC.

The genes are TRBV5-1 and TRBJ1-5, with 10 bases that match TRBD1. Losses at the gene ends were 4 bases for V and 7 bases for J; bases not matched to a gene: 5. There are 14 residues in the CDR3. The germline gives CDR1 SGHRS, CDR2 YFSETQ. CDR3 sequence reads: CASSPGTGDQPQHF. CDR3 DNA sequence: TGCGCCAGCAGCCCGGGGACAGGGGACCAGCCCCAGCATTTT.